This TCR beta chain was found in a study of neurological immune-mediated disorders. 2 million unsorted PBMCs were stored in RNAlater at -80 °C before RNA extraction. Trimming stripped 5 bases from V and 2 bases from J, with 10 bases between. Germline values: CDR1 SGHRS, CDR2 YFSETQ. The CDR3 length is 14 residues. This clonotype appeared many times. Over 160 million TCR-beta sequences from 15-18 subjects were obtained in each sequencing run. MiXCR, applied by TCRdb to the 5' RACE reads, yields one record per CDR3 protein. The table shows around 130,000 distinct CDR3 sequences, with about 3.4% occurring only once.

The TCR originated in a woman younger than 45 with multiple sclerosis. The chain couples TRBV5-1 to TRBJ2-2; the D is unclear. Sequencing input: PBMCs. The CDR3: CASRMDGNTGELFF. DNA of the CDR3: TGCGCCAGCAGGATGGACGGAAACACCGGGGAGCTGTTTTTT.